The clone carrying this T cell receptor (beta chain) was counted a single time. The sample comes from a study of blood T cell repertoires in COVID-19. At the level of the study: The United States, Italy and Spain provided the acute and convalescent COVID-19 samples. PBMCs, B-cell-depleted T cells, or T cells were the source of the cDNA or gDNA that made up the material.

The V segment lost 3 bases and the J segment 2 bases; nucleotides outside the gene matches: 5. CDR3 length: 18 residues. Germline V lookup: CDR1 MGHRA, CDR2 YSYEKL. In the original analysis: Estimates of nucleated cell counts were drawn from the amplification of reference gene primers. Sequencing was performed with immunoSEQ multiplex PCR; in TCRdb, only in-frame clones are kept and a portion is missing. The V and J calls and clone size come from that table; D and trimming were worked out from the DNA. The data hold 110,000 to 150,000 clones, with about 82% observed a single time. This chain connects TRBV4-1 to TRBJ2-1; 15 bases agree with TRBD2. The TCR sequence derives from a woman aged 55-70 years with acute or convalescent COVID-19. The sequenced sample was peripheral blood. In DNA form, the CDR3 reads TGCGCCAGCAGCCAGCGGACTAGCGGGGGGGCCCCCTACAATGAGCAGTTCTTC. This encodes CASSQRTSGGAPYNEQFF.